The rows below give T cell receptor beta chains drawn from one sample of a study of blood T cell repertoires in COVID-19. Some clones are missing from TCRdb's copy, which holds only in-frame ones; the method was immunoSEQ multiplex PCR. Here the sample spans around 150,000 clones, 75% to 80% being singletons. What was sequenced was PBMCs or T cells enriched from blood (not recorded which). The receptors were sampled from a woman in her fifties or sixties who had recovered from COVID-19. The CDR3 runs from the conserved cysteine through the conserved F or W.

V	J	CDR3
TRBV5-6	TRBJ2-7	CASSLWTGGYEQYF
TRBV27	TRBJ2-3	CASSFGTASTDTQYF
TRBV27	TRBJ2-5	CASSLSRTSGGQETQYF
TRBV4-2	TRBJ1-5	CASSQKAGTGGAVSNQPQHF
TRBV5-4	TRBJ2-7	CASSLYSYEQYF
TRBV9	TRBJ1-1	CASSVTAMNTEAFF
TRBV6-5	TRBJ2-1	CASLQRDNEQFF
TRBV3-1/TRBV3-2	TRBJ2-7	CASSQEEGLAGAHEQYF
TRBV11-3	TRBJ2-5	CASSLDLTGSETQYF
TRBV19	TRBJ2-1	CASSMGGQYNEQFF